This T cell receptor (beta chain) was found in a study of Tregs in tolerant kidney transplant recipients. Study information: Recipients received nonmyeloablative bone marrow transplants from related graft donors, with transient mixed chimerism.

This table comes from immunoSEQ multiplex PCR, and its TCRdb copy is limited to in-frame clones, with some not included. Among about 69,000 clones listed, approximately 91% were seen once. CDR3 length equals 14 residues. V lost 4 bases, J lost 8 bases, and 14 bases lay in between. Germline loops: CDR1 ENHRY, CDR2 SYGVKD. Unstimulated Tregs (CD4+CD25+CD127-) and CD4+CD25- non-Tregs were sorted from PBMCs. The source is a human donor who received a combined kidney and bone marrow transplant. The specimen comprised CD4+ T cells from blood, sampled before the transplant. This sequence joins TRBV10-3 and TRBJ1-4; D gene ambiguous. The CDR3 nucleotides read TGTGCCATCAGTGCCTTCGGAGTACGAGAAAAACTGTTTTTT. The encoded protein is CAISAFGVREKLFF.